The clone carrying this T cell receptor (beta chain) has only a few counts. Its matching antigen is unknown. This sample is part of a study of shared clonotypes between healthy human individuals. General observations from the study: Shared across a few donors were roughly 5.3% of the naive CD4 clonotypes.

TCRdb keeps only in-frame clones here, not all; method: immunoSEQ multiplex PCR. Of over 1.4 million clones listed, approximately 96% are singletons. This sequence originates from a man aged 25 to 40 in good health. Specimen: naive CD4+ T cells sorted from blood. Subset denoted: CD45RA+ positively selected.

CDR3 coding DNA: TGTGCCAGCAGATTATACAACGGCCCTCTGGGGGATACGCAGTATTTT. Protein sequence: CASRLYNGPLGDTQYF. This chain joins TRBV7-9 and TRBJ2-3; D not certain. The CDR3 length is 16 residues. Germline CDR1 and CDR2: SEHNR and FQNEAQ (reference sequence). V was shortened by 6 bases and J by 6 bases, with 22 bases between the two germline ends.